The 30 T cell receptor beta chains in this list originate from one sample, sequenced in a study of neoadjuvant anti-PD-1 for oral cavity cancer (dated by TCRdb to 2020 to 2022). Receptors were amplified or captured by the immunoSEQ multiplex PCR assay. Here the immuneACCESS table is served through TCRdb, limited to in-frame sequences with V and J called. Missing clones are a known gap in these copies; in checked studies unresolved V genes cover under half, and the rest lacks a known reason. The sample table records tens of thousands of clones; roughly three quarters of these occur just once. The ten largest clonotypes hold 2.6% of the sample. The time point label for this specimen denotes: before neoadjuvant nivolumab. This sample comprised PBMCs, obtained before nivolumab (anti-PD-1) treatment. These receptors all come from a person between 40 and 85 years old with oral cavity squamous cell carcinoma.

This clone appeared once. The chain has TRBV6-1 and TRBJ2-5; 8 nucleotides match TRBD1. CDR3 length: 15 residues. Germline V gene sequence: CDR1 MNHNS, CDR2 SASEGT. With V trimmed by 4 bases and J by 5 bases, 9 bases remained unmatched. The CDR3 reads CASSGIRGRLETQYF. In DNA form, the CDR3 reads TGTGCCAGCAGTGGTATCAGGGGGCGCTTGGAGACCCAGTACTTC.

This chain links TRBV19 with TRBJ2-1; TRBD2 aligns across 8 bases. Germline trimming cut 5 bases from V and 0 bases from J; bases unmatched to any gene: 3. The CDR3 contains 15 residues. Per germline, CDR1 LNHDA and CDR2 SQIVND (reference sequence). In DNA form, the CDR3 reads TGTGCCAGTAGTCTGCGGGGGGTCTCCTACAATGAGCAGTTCTTC. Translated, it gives CASSLRGVSYNEQFF. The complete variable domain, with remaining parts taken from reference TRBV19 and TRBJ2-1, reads DGGITQSPKYLFRKEGQNVTLSCEQNLNHDAMYWYRQDPGQGLRLIYYSQIVNDFQKGDIAEGYSVSREKKESFPLTVTSAQKNPTAFYLCASSLRGVSYNEQFFGPGTRLTVL.

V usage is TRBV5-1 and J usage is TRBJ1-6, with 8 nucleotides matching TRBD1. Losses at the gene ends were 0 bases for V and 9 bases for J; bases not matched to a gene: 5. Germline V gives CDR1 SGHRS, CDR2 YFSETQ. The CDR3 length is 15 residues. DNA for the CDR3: TGCGCCAGCAGCTTGGAGTACAGGGGGAGTTCACCCCTCCACTTT. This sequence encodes CASSLEYRGSSPLHF.

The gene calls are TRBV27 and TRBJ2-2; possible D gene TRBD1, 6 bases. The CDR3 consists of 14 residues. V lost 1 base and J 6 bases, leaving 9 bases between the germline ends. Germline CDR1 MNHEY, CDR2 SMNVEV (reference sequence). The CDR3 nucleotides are TGTGCCAGCAGTTTATTGGCAGGGGCCGGGGAGCTGTTTTTT. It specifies CASSLLAGAGELFF.

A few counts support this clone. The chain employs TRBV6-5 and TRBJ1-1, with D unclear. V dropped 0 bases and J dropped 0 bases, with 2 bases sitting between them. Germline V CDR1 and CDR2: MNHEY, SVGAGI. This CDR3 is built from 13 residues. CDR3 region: CASSYSMNTEAFF. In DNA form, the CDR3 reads TGTGCCAGCAGTTACTCAATGAACACTGAAGCTTTCTTT.

As DNA, the CDR3 is TGTGCCAGCAGTCCACAGCTACAGGACAGGCGTGCCAAAAACATTCAGTACTTC. Translated: CASSPQLQDRRAKNIQYF. The gene calls are TRBV28 and TRBJ2-4; 7 nucleotides agree with TRBD1. Trimming removed 5 bases from V and 1 base from J; junction bases left unmatched: 14. Germline V gives CDR1 MDHEN, CDR2 SYDVKM. CDR3 length: 18 residues. The full variable domain, rest sourced from reference TRBV28 and TRBJ2-4, is DVKVTQSSRYLVKRTGEKVFLECVQDMDHENMFWYRQDPGLGLRLIYFSYDVKMKEKGDIPEGYSVSREKKERFSLILESASTNQTSMYLCASSPQLQDRRAKNIQYFGAGTRLSVL.

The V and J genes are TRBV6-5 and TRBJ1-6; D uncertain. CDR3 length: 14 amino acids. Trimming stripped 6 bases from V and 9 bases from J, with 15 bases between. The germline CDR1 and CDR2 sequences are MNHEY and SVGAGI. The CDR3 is CASRARAVSSPLHF. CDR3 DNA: TGTGCCAGCAGGGCTAGGGCGGTGAGTTCACCCCTCCACTTT.

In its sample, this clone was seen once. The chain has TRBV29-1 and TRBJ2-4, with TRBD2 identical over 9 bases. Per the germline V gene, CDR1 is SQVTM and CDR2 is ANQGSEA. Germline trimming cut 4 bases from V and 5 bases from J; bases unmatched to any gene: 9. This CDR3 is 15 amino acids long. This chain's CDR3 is CSVGPASGMQNIQYF. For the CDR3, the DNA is TGCAGCGTTGGCCCCGCTAGCGGGATGCAAAACATTCAGTACTTC.

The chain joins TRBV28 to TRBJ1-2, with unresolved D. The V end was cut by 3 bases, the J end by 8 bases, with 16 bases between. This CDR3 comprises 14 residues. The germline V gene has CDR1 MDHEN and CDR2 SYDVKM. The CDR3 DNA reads TGTGCCAGCAGTTTGGGTCTGGAGGGTCGGGGCTACACCTTC. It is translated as CASSLGLEGRGYTF.

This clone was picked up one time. DNA for the CDR3: TGCGCCAGCAGCTTGAGTCACTTAGAGACCCAGTACTTC. Protein sequence: CASSLSHLETQYF. This chain connects TRBV5-1 to TRBJ2-5, with D uncertain. Trimming took off 1 base at V and 4 bases at J, with 8 bases between the two ends. CDR3 length: 13 amino acids. Germline loops: CDR1 SGHRS, CDR2 YFSETQ.

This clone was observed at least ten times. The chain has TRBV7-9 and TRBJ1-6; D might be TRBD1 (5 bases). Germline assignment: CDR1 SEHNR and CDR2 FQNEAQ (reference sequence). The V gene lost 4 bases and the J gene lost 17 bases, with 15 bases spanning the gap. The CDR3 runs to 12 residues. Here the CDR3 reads CASSSGEGMIHF. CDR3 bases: TGTGCCAGCAGCTCGGGGGAGGGGATGATCCACTTT.

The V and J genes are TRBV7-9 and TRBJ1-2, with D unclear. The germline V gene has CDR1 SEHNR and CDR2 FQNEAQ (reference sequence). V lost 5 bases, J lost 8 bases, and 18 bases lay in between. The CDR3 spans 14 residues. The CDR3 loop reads CASSAAGREGGYTF. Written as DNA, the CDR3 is TGTGCCAGCAGCGCCGCCGGGCGAGAGGGCGGCTACACCTTC.

CDR3 coding DNA: TGTGCCAGCTCACCCAACAGGGGGCTTCAGCCCCAGCATTTT. Protein product: CASSPNRGLQPQHF. The rearrangement links TRBV18 to TRBJ1-5, with 9 bases that match TRBD1. This CDR3 is 14 amino acids long. Trimming took 3 bases from V and 6 from J; bases not matched to a gene: 3. CDR1 is KGHSH, CDR2 LQKENI, per germline.

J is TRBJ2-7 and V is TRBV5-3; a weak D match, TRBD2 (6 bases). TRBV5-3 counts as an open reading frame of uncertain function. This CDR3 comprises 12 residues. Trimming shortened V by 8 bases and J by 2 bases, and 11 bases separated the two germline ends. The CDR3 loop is CARGGVTYEQYF. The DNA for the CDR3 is TGTGCCAGGGGGGGAGTCACCTACGAGCAGTACTTC.

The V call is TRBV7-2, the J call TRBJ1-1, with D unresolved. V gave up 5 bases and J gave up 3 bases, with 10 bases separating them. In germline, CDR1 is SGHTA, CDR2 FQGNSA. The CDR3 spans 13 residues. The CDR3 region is CASSQWKDTEAFF. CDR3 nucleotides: TGTGCCAGCAGCCAGTGGAAGGACACTGAAGCTTTCTTT.

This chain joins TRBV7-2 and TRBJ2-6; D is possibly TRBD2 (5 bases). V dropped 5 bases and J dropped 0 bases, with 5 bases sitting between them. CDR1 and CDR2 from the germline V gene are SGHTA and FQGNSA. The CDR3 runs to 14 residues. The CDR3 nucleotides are TGTGCCAGCAGCCGGGACTCTGGGGCCAACGTCCTGACTTTC. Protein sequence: CASSRDSGANVLTF.

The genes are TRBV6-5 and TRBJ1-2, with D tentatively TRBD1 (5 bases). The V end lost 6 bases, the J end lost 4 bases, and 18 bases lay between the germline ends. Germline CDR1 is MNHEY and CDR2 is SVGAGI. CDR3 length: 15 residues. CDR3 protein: CASRSRQTSPYGYTF. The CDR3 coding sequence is TGTGCCAGCAGATCCAGACAGACCTCCCCCTATGGCTACACCTTC.

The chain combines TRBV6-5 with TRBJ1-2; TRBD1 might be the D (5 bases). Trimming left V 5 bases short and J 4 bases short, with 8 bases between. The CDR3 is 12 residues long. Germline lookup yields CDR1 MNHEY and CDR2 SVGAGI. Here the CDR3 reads CASSRDPYGYTF. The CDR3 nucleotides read TGTGCCAGCAGTCGGGACCCCTATGGCTACACCTTC.

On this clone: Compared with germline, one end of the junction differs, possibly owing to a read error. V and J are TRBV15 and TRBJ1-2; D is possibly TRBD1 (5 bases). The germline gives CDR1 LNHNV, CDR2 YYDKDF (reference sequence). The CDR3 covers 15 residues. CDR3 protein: CATRRASGGSSGYTF. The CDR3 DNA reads TGTGCCACCCGCAGAGCTTCGGGGGGTTCGTCTGGCTACACCTTC.

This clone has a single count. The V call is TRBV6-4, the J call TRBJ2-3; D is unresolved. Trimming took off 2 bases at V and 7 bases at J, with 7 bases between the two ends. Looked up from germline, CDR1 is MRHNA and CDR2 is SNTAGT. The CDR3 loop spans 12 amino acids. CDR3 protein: CASSDRQNTQYF. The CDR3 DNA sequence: TGTGCCAGCAGTGACCGTCAGAATACGCAGTATTTT.

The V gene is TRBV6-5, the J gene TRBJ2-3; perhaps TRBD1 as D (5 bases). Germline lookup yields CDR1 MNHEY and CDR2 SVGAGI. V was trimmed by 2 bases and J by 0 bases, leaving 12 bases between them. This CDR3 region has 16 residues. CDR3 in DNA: TGTGCCAGCAGTTACGACAGCCACCTTAGCACAGATACGCAGTATTTT. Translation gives CASSYDSHLSTDTQYF.

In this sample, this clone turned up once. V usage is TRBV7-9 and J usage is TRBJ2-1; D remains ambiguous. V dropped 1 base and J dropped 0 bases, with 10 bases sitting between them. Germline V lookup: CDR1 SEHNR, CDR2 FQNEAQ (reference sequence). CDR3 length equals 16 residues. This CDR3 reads CASSLGRMSSYNEQFF. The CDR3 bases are TGTGCCAGCAGCTTAGGACGAATGAGCTCCTACAATGAGCAGTTCTTC.

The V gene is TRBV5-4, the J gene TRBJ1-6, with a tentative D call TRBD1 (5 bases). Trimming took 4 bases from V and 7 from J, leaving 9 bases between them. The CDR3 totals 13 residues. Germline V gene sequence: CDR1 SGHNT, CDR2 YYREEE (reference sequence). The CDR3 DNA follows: TGTGCCAGCAGCGGGACTATAAATTCACCCCTCCACTTT. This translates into CASSGTINSPLHF. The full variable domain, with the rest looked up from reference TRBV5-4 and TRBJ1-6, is ETGVTQSPTHLIKTRGQQVTLRCSSQSGHNTVSWYQQALGQGPQFIFQYYREEENGRGNFPPRFSGLQFPNYSSELNVNALELDDSALYLCASSGTINSPLHFGNGTRLTVT.

In nucleotides, the CDR3 is TGTGCCAGCAGTACCGGGACAGGGGGGCCCTACAATGAGCAGTTCTTC. Translation gives CASSTGTGGPYNEQFF. J is TRBJ2-1 and V is TRBV27, with 11 bases aligning to TRBD1. This CDR3 contains 16 residues. V lost 5 bases to trimming and J lost 2 bases; unmatched junction nucleotides: 5. Looked up from germline, CDR1 is MNHEY and CDR2 is SMNVEV (reference sequence).

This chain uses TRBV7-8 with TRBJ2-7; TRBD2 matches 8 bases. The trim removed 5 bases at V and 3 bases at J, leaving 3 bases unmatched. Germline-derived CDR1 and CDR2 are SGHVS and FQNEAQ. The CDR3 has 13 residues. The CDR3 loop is CASSPGTSYEQYF. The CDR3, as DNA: TGTGCCAGCAGCCCCGGGACTAGCTACGAGCAGTACTTC.

The CDR3 spells CASSIRTRLSSYEQYF. The CDR3 bases are TGTGCCAGCAGCATCCGGACGCGGCTGAGCTCCTACGAGCAGTACTTC. This sequence joins TRBV21-1 and TRBJ2-7. TRBV21-1 is termed a pseudogene. This CDR3 is 16 amino acids long.

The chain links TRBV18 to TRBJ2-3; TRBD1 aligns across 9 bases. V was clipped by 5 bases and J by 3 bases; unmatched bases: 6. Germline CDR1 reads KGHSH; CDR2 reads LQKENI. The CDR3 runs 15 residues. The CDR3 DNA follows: TGTGCCAGCTCATCCTCGGACAGGGGAACAGATACGCAGTATTTT. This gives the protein CASSSSDRGTDTQYF.

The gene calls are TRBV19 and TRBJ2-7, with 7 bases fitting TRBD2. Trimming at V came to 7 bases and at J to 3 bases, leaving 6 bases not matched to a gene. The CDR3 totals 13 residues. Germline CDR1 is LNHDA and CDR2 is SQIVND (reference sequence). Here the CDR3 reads CASKGTKGYEQYF. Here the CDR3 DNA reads TGTGCCAGTAAAGGGACTAAGGGCTACGAGCAGTACTTC.

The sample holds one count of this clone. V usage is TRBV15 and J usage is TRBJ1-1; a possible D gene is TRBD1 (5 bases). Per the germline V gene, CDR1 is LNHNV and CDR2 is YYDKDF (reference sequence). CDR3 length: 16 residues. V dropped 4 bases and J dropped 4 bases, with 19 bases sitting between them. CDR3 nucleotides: TGTGCCACCAGCACCCCCCCATGGAGGGGAAGCACTGAAGCTTTCTTT. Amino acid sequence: CATSTPPWRGSTEAFF.

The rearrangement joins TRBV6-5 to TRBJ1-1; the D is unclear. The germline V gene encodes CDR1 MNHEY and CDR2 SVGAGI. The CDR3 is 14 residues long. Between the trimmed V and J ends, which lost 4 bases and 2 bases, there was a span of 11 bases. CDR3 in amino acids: CASSSYRSNTEAFF. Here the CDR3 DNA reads TGTGCCAGCAGTTCGTACAGAAGCAACACTGAAGCTTTCTTT.